A selection of T cell receptor beta chains follows, all from one sample in a study of shared clonotypes between healthy human individuals. TCRdb's table, derived via immunoSEQ multiplex PCR, lists solely in-frame clones and lacks some. The sample gives about 2.1 million clones, more than 85% of which show up once; more than 1.5% is in the top ten. Specimen: naive CD8+ T cells from PBMCs. Source of these receptors: a man between 18 and 29 years old in good health. Some clones in this sample may be carry-over from other donors' samples. The conserved cysteine and the conserved F or W are not part of the CDR3 here.

j_call v_call cdr3_aa
TRBJ1-2 TRBV9 ASRGGTDDPLYGYT
TRBJ2-1 TRBV5-6 ASSLTEGRVEQF
TRBJ1-5 TRBV19 ASRPPGRLSNQPQH
TRBJ1-5 TRBV21-1 ASSTLRDRGGYSNQPQH
TRBJ2-7 TRBV11-1 ASSQLLAGGKEQY
TRBJ1-2 TRBV5-6 ASRGTGYDYGYT
TRBJ2-4 TRBV28 ASSTPGVAGWSKNIQY
TRBJ2-5 TRBV27 ASSRLRTGDETQY
TRBJ1-2 TRBV15 ATRDNRKRQGGGNYGYT
TRBJ1-1 TRBV7-6 ASSSGGPTEAF
TRBJ1-2 TRBV4-2 ASLPSGFLANYGYT
TRBJ1-5 TRBV27 ASSLFSPHNQPQH
TRBJ2-7 TRBV9 ASSPGDYQYEQY
TRBJ2-5 TRBV18 ASSPPEVVGTQY
TRBJ2-3 TRBV6-4 ASARSVAGTDTQY
TRBJ1-5 TRBV19 ASSIMINQPQH
TRBJ2-3 TRBV4-1 ASSRPDLDTQY